This T cell receptor (beta chain) was recorded in a study of blood T cell repertoires in COVID-19. Study context: T cells, B-cell-depleted T cells, or PBMCs provided the cDNA or gDNA that served as material.

This clone has only one observation. Methods used by the authors: The authors estimated nucleated cell counts from reference gene primer amplification. Sequenced by immunoSEQ multiplex PCR; TCRdb stores in-frame clones only, minus some. The DNA was the basis for D and trimming; V, J and clone size are from that table. The profile shows 150,000 to 200,000 clones, 85% to 90% of them singletons. The V end lost 8 bases, the J end lost 3 bases, and 13 bases lay between the germline ends. The CDR3 is made up of 13 amino acids. CDR1 and CDR2 from the germline V gene are SGHNT and YENEEA. The receptor was derived from a woman aged 80 or over in a cohort sampled during active or convalescent COVID-19. The sequencing sample was made of peripheral blood. V and J are TRBV11-3 and TRBJ2-5; the D gene is possibly TRBD2 (7 bases). CDR3 loop: CASCRGGKETQYF. The DNA for the CDR3 is TGTGCCAGCTGTAGGGGGGGGAAAGAGACCCAGTACTTC.